Shown below are 21 T cell receptor beta chains from a single sample sequenced in a study of blood T cell repertoires in COVID-19. Profiling relied on immunoSEQ multiplex PCR, and the TCRdb table lists in-frame clones only, not all of them. Among about 270,000 clones listed, 88% were seen once. The sequencing sample was made of PBMCs or T cells enriched from blood (not recorded which). These receptors were taken from a woman under 40 who had recovered from COVID-19.

The chain employs TRBV6-1 and TRBJ1-1; no clear D gene. The CDR3 is made up of 15 amino acids. Germline assignment: CDR1 MNHNS and CDR2 SASEGT. V lost 2 bases and J lost 0, with 10 bases in between. The CDR3 spells CASSEFAGLNTEAFF. In nucleotides, the CDR3 is TGTGCCAGCAGTGAATTTGCAGGTCTGAACACTGAAGCTTTCTTT.

The V call is TRBV12-3 or TRBV12-4, the J call TRBJ2-1, with TRBD2 matching 14 bases. The CDR3 consists of 13 residues. V was pared by 4 bases and J by 13 bases, with 3 bases of the junction left unmatched. Written as DNA, the CDR3 is TGTGCCAGCAGTTGGGGACTAGCGGGGGATCAGTTCTTC. Its protein product is CASSWGLAGDQFF.

This sequence joins TRBV27 and TRBJ2-5; possibly TRBD2 for D (5 bases). CDR1 is MNHEY and CDR2 is SMNVEV in the germline V gene (reference sequence). The length of the CDR3 is 14 residues. V lost 8 bases, J lost 1 base, and 14 bases lay in between. The CDR3 spells CASCPRGSQETQYF. CDR3 nucleotide sequence: TGTGCCAGCTGCCCCCGGGGTTCCCAAGAGACCCAGTACTTC.

The V and J genes are TRBV7-3 and TRBJ2-1; D is perhaps TRBD2 (5 bases). This CDR3 has 15 amino acids. V was clipped by 1 base and J by 2 bases, with 9 bases between them. CDR1 and CDR2 (germline): SGHTA, FQGTGA. CDR3 residues: CASSLIPGTYNEQFF. Here the CDR3 DNA reads TGTGCCAGCAGCTTAATTCCGGGAACCTACAATGAGCAGTTCTTC.

The table lists this clone with a count of one. This chain connects TRBV10-3 to TRBJ2-7; 11 nucleotides agree with TRBD2. The CDR3 runs 15 residues. Germline CDR1 and CDR2: ENHRY and SYGVKD. Losses at the gene ends were 6 bases for V and 2 bases for J; bases not matched to a gene: 6. CDR3 in amino acids: CAIRATSGAPYEQYF. CDR3 in DNA: TGTGCCATCAGGGCGACTAGCGGGGCCCCCTACGAGCAGTACTTC.

The chain links TRBV19 to TRBJ2-2; 7 bases map to TRBD1. CDR3 length equals 15 residues. The trim removed 5 bases at V and 1 base at J, leaving 4 bases unmatched. The germline V gene has CDR1 LNHDA and CDR2 SQIVND (reference sequence). CDR3 coding DNA: TGTGCCAGTAGTGTCGGACAGGTGAACACCGGGGAGCTGTTTTTT. Encoded protein: CASSVGQVNTGELFF.

This clone was observed a handful of times. The rearrangement uses TRBV4-1 and TRBJ1-1, with a possible D match to TRBD1 (6 bases). The CDR3 is 18 amino acids. Trimming left V 3 bases short and J 4 bases short, with 24 bases between. Germline CDR1 is MGHRA and CDR2 is YSYEKL. The CDR3 sequence: CASSHTLRRTVRGTEAFF. In DNA, the CDR3 is TGCGCCAGCAGCCACACACTAAGACGGACAGTTAGGGGCACTGAAGCTTTCTTT.

This chain links TRBV2 with TRBJ1-2; 7 positions agree with TRBD1. This CDR3 region has 15 residues. Germline loops: CDR1 SNHLY, CDR2 FYNNEI. V trimming: 10 bases; J trimming: 0 bases; junction bases outside the gene matches: 11. The CDR3 nucleotides read TGTGCCAACCCGAAAAGGACAGGAACTAACTATGGCTACACCTTC. Translation: CANPKRTGTNYGYTF.

V gene TRBV11-2 combines with J gene TRBJ2-7; a possible D gene is TRBD1 (6 bases). The CDR3 is made up of 12 amino acids. The germline gives CDR1 SGHAT, CDR2 FQNNGV. Trimming stripped 4 bases from V and 5 bases from J, with 9 bases between. The CDR3 reads CASSSDRHEQYF. CDR3 sequence (DNA): TGTGCCAGCAGCTCAGACAGGCACGAGCAGTACTTC.

This clone was counted once. The J gene is TRBJ1-4, the V gene TRBV28; D gene unclear. V lost 4 bases to trimming and J lost 6 bases, with 12 bases between them. From germline, CDR1 is MDHEN and CDR2 SYDVKM. There are 14 residues in the CDR3. The CDR3 nucleotides are TGTGCCAGCAGTTCCCCCCCGTCGGATGAAAAACTGTTTTTT. It codes for CASSSPPSDEKLFF.

This clone was observed a handful of times. V is TRBV11-2 and J is TRBJ2-3, with D possibly being TRBD2 (5 bases). Looked up from germline, CDR1 is SGHAT and CDR2 is FQNNGV. V lost 6 bases and J 4 bases, leaving 11 bases between the germline ends. The CDR3 has 13 residues. CDR3 residues: CASRTRGPDTQYF. Here the CDR3 DNA reads TGTGCCAGCAGGACTCGGGGTCCAGATACGCAGTATTTT.

This clone was seen only a few times. The chain carries TRBV27 and TRBJ1-1; TRBD1 is a possible D gene (6 bases). Between the trimmed V and J ends, which lost 6 bases and 1 base, there was a span of 21 bases. The CDR3 covers 17 residues. The germline V gene encodes CDR1 MNHEY and CDR2 SMNVEV (reference sequence). The CDR3 spells CASRRPGWGLGNTEAFF. DNA of the CDR3: TGTGCCAGCAGACGCCCCGGGTGGGGGCTGGGGAACACTGAAGCTTTCTTT.

The chain has TRBV19 and TRBJ1-6; 12 bases fit TRBD1. The V gene's germline CDR1 is LNHDA and CDR2 SQIVND (reference sequence). The V segment lost 4 bases and the J segment 9 bases; nucleotides outside the gene matches: 1. The CDR3 runs to 14 residues. DNA for the CDR3: TGTGCCAGTAGTAGGGACAGGGGGCTTTCACCCCTCCACTTT. Amino acid sequence: CASSRDRGLSPLHF.

The CDR3 DNA sequence: TGTGCCAGCAGTGACTTAACAGGGAGGGTTAGAAACACCATATATTTT. Translated, it gives CASSDLTGRVRNTIYF. This rearrangement joins TRBV6-4 to TRBJ1-3, with D maybe TRBD1 (6 bases). The CDR3 contains 16 residues. V lost 1 base, J lost 5 bases, and 15 bases lay in between. Germline CDR1 MRHNA, CDR2 SNTAGT.

As DNA, the CDR3 is TGTGCCAGTAGAGGATGGAGGGAAACACGCGGTAATTCACCCCTCCACTTT. This encodes CASRGWRETRGNSPLHF. The rearrangement uses TRBV19 and TRBJ1-6; D ambiguous. Germline CDR1 is LNHDA and CDR2 is SQIVND (reference sequence). V dropped 6 bases and J dropped 6 bases, with 21 bases sitting between them. CDR3 length: 17 residues. Full variable domain (remainder filled in from reference TRBV19 and TRBJ1-6): DGGITQSPKYLFRKEGQNVTLSCEQNLNHDAMYWYRQDPGQGLRLIYYSQIVNDFQKGDIAEGYSVSREKKESFPLTVTSAQKNPTAFYLCASRGWRETRGNSPLHFGNGTRLTVT.

This clone was seen a handful of times. V and J are TRBV7-2 and TRBJ2-7; 7 positions match TRBD1. V lost 1 base to trimming and J lost 6 bases; unmatched junction nucleotides: 9. The length of the CDR3 is 15 residues. Germline CDR1 and CDR2: SGHTA and FQGNSA. CDR3 sequence (DNA): TGTGCCAGCAGCTTAGGGGCAGGGGGTTTCTTCGAGCAGTACTTC. It translates to CASSLGAGGFFEQYF.

The chain carries TRBV2 and TRBJ1-2, with TRBD1 identical over 7 bases. Germline V gene lookup returns CDR1 SNHLY and CDR2 FYNNEI. The CDR3 loop spans 18 amino acids. Trimming at V came to 4 bases and at J to 4 bases, leaving 18 bases not matched to a gene. Here the CDR3 reads CASSAWGGRGTSPYGYTF. CDR3 DNA sequence: TGTGCCAGCAGTGCCTGGGGCGGCAGGGGGACTTCGCCCTATGGCTACACCTTC. The complete variable domain, with remaining parts taken from reference TRBV2 and TRBJ1-2, reads EPEVTQTPSHQVTQMGQEVILRCVPISNHLYFYWYRQILGQKVEFLVSFYNNEISEKSEIFDDQFSVERPDGSNFTLKIRSTKLEDSAMYFCASSAWGGRGTSPYGYTFGSGTRLTVV.

Comments on this clone: A read error may account for a junction end that differs from germline. The J gene is TRBJ2-5, the V gene TRBV2; D perhaps matches TRBD2 (5 bases). CDR1 and CDR2 (germline): SNHLY, FYNNEI. This CDR3 spans 15 amino acids. The chain's CDR3 is CGSTVQRRRQETQYF. For the CDR3, the DNA is TGTGGCAGCACCGTACAGAGGAGGAGGCAAGAGACCCAGTACTTC. Supplemented by reference TRBV2 and TRBJ2-5, the full variable domain reads EPEVTQTPSHQVTQMGQEVILRCVPISNHLYFYWYRQILGQKVEFLVSFYNNEISEKSEIFDDQFSVERPDGSNFTLKIRSTKLEDSAMYFCGSTVQRRRQETQYFGPGTRLLVL.

This chain uses TRBV12-5 with TRBJ2-5; D is ambiguous. The germline CDR1 and CDR2 sequences are LGHNT and FRNRAP. Trimming took 1 base from V and 5 from J, leaving 5 bases between them. This CDR3 has 12 residues. The CDR3 loop reads CASGLGLETQYF. The CDR3 coding sequence is TGTGCTAGTGGTTTGGGGCTGGAGACCCAGTACTTC.

V is TRBV6-5 and J is TRBJ1-4; D perhaps matches TRBD1 (5 bases). The CDR3 loop spans 13 amino acids. With 6 bases removed from V and 8 bases from J, the gap between germline ends came to 13 bases. Germline values: CDR1 MNHEY, CDR2 SVGAGI. Here the CDR3 reads CASSPWGGEKLFF. DNA of the CDR3: TGTGCCAGCAGCCCCTGGGGGGGGGAAAAACTGTTTTTT.

The J gene is TRBJ2-5, the V gene TRBV7-2; 11 nucleotides match TRBD1. The CDR3 covers 15 residues. V dropped 4 bases and J dropped 6; count of bases not matched to a gene: 7. CDR1 is SGHTA, CDR2 FQGNSA, per germline. In nucleotides, the CDR3 is TGTGCCAGCAGCTGGGGACAGGGGGAGGTCCAGACCCAGTACTTC. Protein: CASSWGQGEVQTQYF.